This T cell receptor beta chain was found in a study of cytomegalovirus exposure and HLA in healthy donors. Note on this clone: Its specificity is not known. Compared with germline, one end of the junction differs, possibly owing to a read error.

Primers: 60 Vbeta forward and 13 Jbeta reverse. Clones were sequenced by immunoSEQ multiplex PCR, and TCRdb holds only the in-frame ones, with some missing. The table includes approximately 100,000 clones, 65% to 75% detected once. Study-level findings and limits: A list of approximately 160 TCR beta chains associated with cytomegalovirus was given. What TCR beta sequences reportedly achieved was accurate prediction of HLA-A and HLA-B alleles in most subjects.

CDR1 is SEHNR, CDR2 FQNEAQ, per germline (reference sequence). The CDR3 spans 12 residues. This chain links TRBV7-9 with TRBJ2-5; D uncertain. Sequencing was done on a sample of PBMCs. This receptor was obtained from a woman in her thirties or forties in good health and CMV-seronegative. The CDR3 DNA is TGTTCCAGCAGCCCCCCGGGTGAGACCCAGTACTTC. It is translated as CSSSPPGETQYF. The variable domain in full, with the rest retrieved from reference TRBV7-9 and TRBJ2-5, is DTGVSQNPRHKITKRGQNVTFRCDPISEHNRLYWYRQTLGQGPEFLTYFQNEAQLEKSRLLSDRFSAERPKGSFSTLEIQRTEQGDSAMYLCSSSPPGETQYFGPGTRLLVL.